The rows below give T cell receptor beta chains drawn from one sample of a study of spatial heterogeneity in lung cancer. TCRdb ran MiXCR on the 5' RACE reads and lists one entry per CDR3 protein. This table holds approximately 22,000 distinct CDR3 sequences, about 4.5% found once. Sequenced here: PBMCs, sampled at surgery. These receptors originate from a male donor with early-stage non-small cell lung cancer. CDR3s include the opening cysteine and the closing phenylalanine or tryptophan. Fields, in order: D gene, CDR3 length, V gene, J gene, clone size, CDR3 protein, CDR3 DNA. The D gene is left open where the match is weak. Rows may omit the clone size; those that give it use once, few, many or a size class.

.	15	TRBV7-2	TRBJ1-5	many	CASSLNWIGGQPQHF	TGTGCCAGCAGCTTAAATTGGATAGGCGGGCAGCCCCAGCATTTT
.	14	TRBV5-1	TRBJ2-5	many	CASSFKGGQETQYF	TGCGCCAGCAGCTTTAAAGGTGGACAAGAGACCCAGTACTTC
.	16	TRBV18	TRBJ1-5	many	CASSPSEWRADEPQHF	TGTGCCAGCTCACCGTCGGAGTGGCGGGCCGATGAGCCCCAGCATTTT
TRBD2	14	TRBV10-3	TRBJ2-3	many	CAIRVTSDTDTQYF	TGTGCCATCAGAGTGACTAGCGACACAGATACGCAGTATTTT
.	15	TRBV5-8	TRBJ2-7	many	CASSHLRGPHYEQYF	TGTGCCAGCAGTCACCTTAGGGGACCCCACTACGAGCAGTACTTC
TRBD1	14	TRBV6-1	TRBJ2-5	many	CASSGLDRQETQYF	TGTGCCAGCAGTGGATTGGACAGGCAAGAGACCCAGTACTTC
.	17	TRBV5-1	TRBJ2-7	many	CASSLALRTANNYEQYF	TGCGCCAGCAGCTTGGCCCTTCGGACAGCGAATAACTACGAGCAGTACTTC
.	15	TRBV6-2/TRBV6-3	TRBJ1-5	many	CASRHGRYSNQPQHF	TGTGCCAGCAGACATGGACGTTATAGCAATCAGCCCCAGCATTTT
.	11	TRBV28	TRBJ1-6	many	CASRINSPLHF	TGTGCCAGCAGGATTAATTCACCCCTCCACTTT
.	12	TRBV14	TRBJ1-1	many	CASSPLNTEAFF	TGTGCCAGCAGCCCTCTCAACACTGAAGCTTTCTTT
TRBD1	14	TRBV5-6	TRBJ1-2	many	CASSFWQGVDGYTF	TGTGCCAGCAGCTTCTGGCAGGGGGTTGATGGCTACACCTTC
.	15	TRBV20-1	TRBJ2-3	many	CSATHRDSSTDTQYF	TGCAGTGCTACCCACCGGGACTCTAGCACAGATACGCAGTATTTT
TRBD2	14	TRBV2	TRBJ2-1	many	CASRGTSGWNEQFF	TGTGCCAGCAGGGGAACTAGCGGTTGGAATGAGCAGTTCTTC
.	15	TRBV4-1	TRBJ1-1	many	CASSQQVGLNTEAFF	TGCGCCAGCAGCCAACAGGTGGGACTGAACACTGAAGCTTTCTTT
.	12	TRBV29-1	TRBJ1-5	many	CSASGPGEAQHF	TGCAGCGCCTCAGGGCCTGGAGAGGCCCAGCATTTT
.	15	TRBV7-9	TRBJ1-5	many	CASSFSGDSNQPQHF	TGTGCCAGCAGTTTTTCCGGGGATAGCAATCAGCCCCAGCATTTT
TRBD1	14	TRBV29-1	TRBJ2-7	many	CSVAGQGFSYEQYF	TGCAGCGTGGCTGGACAGGGGTTCTCCTACGAGCAGTACTTC
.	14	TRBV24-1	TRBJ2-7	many	CATSDSGISTVQYF	TGTGCCACCAGTGATTCTGGCATTTCTACAGTGCAGTACTTC
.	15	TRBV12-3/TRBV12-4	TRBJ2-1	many	CASSGPGGSYNEQFF	TGTGCCAGCAGCGGGCCCGGGGGCTCCTACAATGAGCAGTTCTTC
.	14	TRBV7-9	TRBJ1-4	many	CASTVGGGDEKLFF	TGTGCCAGCACCGTAGGGGGAGGGGATGAAAAACTGTTTTTT
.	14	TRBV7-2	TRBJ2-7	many	CASSLNSQTYEQYF	TGTGCCAGCAGCTTAAACAGCCAGACCTACGAGCAGTACTTC
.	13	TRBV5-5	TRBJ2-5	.	CASSLGGAETQYF	TGTGCCAGCAGCCTTGGGGGGGCGGAGACCCAGTACTTC
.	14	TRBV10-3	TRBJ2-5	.	CAISDDNLGETQYF	TGTGCCATCAGTGACGACAACTTGGGGGAGACCCAGTACTTC
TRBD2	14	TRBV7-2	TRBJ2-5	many	CASSSSGAAKTQYF	TGTGCCAGCAGCAGTAGCGGGGCCGCAAAGACCCAGTACTTC
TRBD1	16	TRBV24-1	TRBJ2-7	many	CATSDLPPGTDYEQYF	TGTGCCACCAGTGATTTGCCCCCCGGGACAGACTACGAGCAGTACTTC
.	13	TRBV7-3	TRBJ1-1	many	CASSLQSGAEAFF	TGTGCCAGCAGCTTACAATCCGGGGCTGAAGCTTTCTTT
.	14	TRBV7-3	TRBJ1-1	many	CASSLGRFGTEAFF	TGTGCCAGCAGCTTAGGACGGTTTGGTACTGAAGCTTTCTTT
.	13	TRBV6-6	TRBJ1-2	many	CASSYGQNYGYTF	TGTGCCAGCAGTTACGGACAGAACTATGGCTACACCTTC
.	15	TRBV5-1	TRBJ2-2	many	CASTPNEQVPGELFF	TGCGCCAGCACCCCGAATGAACAGGTTCCCGGGGAGCTGTTTTTT
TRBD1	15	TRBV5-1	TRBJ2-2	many	CASSTRTGATGELFF	TGCGCCAGCAGCACCCGGACAGGGGCCACCGGGGAGCTGTTTTTT
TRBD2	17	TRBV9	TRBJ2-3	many	CASSPYSGKTAADTQYF	TGTGCCAGCAGCCCATATAGCGGGAAAACCGCAGCAGATACGCAGTATTTT
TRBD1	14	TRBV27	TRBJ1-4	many	CASSRGTAYEKLFF	TGTGCCAGCAGTCGCGGGACAGCGTATGAAAAACTGTTTTTT